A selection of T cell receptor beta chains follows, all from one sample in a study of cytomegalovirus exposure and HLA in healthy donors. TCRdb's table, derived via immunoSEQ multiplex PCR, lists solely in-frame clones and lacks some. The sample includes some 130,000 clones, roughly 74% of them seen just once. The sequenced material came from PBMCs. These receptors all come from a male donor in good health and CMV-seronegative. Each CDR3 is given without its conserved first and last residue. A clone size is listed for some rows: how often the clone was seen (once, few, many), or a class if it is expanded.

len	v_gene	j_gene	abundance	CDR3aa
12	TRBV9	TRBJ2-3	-	ASSVSGGADTQY
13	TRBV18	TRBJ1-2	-	ASLATGGRHYGYT
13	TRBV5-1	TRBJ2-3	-	ASTSAGGQADTQY
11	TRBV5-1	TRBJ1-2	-	ASSLGGAYGYT
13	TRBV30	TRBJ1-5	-	AWSLYGQGSQPQH
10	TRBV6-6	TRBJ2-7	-	ASRGEAYEQY
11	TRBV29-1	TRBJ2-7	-	SVVDRGDYEQY
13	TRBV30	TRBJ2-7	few	AWSAPSAGALEQY
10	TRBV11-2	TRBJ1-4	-	ASSPRGEKLF
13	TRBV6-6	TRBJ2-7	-	ASTTGTGGSHEQY
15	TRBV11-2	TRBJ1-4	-	ASSLVPRRERNEKLF
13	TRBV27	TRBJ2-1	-	ASSLDRTSGGWEF
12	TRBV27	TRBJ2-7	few	ASSLEAGLYEQY
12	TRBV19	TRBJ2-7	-	ASSIDPSSDEQY
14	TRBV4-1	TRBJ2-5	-	ASSQEGAGNQETQY
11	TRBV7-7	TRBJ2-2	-	ASSPRGGGELF
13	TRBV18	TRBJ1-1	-	ASSPRGATNTEAF